The present TCR beta chain was sequenced within a study of identifying expanded T cells in peripheral blood. Study-wide results and limits: Variance in clone template counts between approximately two-week samples significantly increased with total template count across all healthy donors.

Note on this clone: Its cognate antigen is unknown.

Assay: immunoSEQ multiplex PCR; the TCRdb copy retains only in-frame clones and omits some. The table shows about 74,000 clones, with around four fifths occurring only once. The CDR3 is made up of 11 amino acids. Deletions cut 7 bases from V and 4 bases from J, with 8 bases between. The germline CDR1 and CDR2 sequences are DFQATT and SNEGSKA (reference sequence). The genes are TRBV20-1 and TRBJ2-1; no reliable D call. The sequence derives from a person aged 18 to 75 in good health. Sequenced sample: blood. Written as DNA, the CDR3 is TGCAGTGTTTTCCAGTACAATGAGCAGTTCTTC. Protein: CSVFQYNEQFF.